A single sample gave rise to the 29 T cell receptor beta chains below, sequenced in a study of beta chain features in type 1 diabetes (dated by TCRdb to the late 2010s). Overall study outcomes, separate from this receptor: In all four CD4+ subsets, TCRB CDR3 length was moderately but significantly shorter in type 1 diabetes patients.

Libraries were built with the immunoSEQ multiplex PCR assay. All of the isolated RNA was reverse transcribed with the High Capacity cDNA Reverse Transcription Kit, so expressed TCRB transcripts were sequenced. The table was pulled from immuneACCESS by TCRdb, which kept in-frame rearrangements only. Such tables lose some clones; where checked, under half of the loss comes from unresolved V genes, and the rest has no known cause. This sample comprises 250,000 to 300,000 clones, roughly 13% of them detected only once. Under 0.02% of the sample belongs to the ten largest clones. Their antigens remain unidentified. The specimen was naive CD4+ T cells from blood. According to the study, the label for this sample's cell subset or site signals: true naive CD4+ T cells. The receptor set was obtained from a man aged 30-40 years with type 1 diabetes.

This clone was seen only a few times. This chain connects TRBV18 to TRBJ2-7; 7 bases agree with TRBD1. This CDR3 spans 13 amino acids. Germline V gene lookup returns CDR1 KGHSH and CDR2 LQKENI. The ends lost 3 bases at V and 6 bases at J; junction bases unmatched: 5. The CDR3 DNA reads TGTGCCAGCTCACCGACGGCAGGGGGCGAGCAGTACTTC. The encoded protein is CASSPTAGGEQYF. The full variable domain, in which reference TRBV18 and TRBJ2-7 provide the parts outside the CDR3, is NAGVMQNPRHLVRRRGQEARLRCSPMKGHSHVYWYRQLPEEGLKFMVYLQKENIIDESGMPKERFSAEFPKEGPSILRIQQVVRGDSAAYFCASSPTAGGEQYFGPGTRLTVT.

The chain recombines TRBV7-6 with TRBJ1-2; D is ambiguous. Germline V gene lookup returns CDR1 SGHVS and CDR2 FNYEAQ. The CDR3 consists of 13 residues. V shed 3 bases and J shed 4 bases, with 9 bases lying between them. The CDR3 loop is CASSLGESYGYTF. CDR3 sequence (DNA): TGTGCCAGCAGCTTGGGCGAATCCTATGGCTACACCTTC.

This clone was observed a few times. The V call is TRBV7-2, the J call TRBJ2-7; 12 nucleotides line up with TRBD2. CDR1 SGHTA and CDR2 FQGNSA come from the germline V gene. J was trimmed by 6 bases and V by 1 base; bases with no gene match: 4. The CDR3 is 15 amino acids. The CDR3 loop is CASSLGLAGGSEQYF. The CDR3 coding sequence is TGTGCCAGCAGCTTAGGCCTAGCGGGAGGGTCCGAGCAGTACTTC.

Comment on this clone: Other DNA sequences within the sample encode an identical CDR3. V usage is TRBV2 and J usage is TRBJ1-1; no clear D. The ends were cut back, 3 bases at V and 1 base at J, with 6 bases in the middle. Germline-derived CDR1 and CDR2 are SNHLY and FYNNEI. The CDR3 runs 13 residues. The DNA for the CDR3 is TGTGCCAGCAGTGATGAGGCGAACACTGAAGCTTTCTTT. Translated, it gives CASSDEANTEAFF.

The CDR3 is CSVEDLGTANYGYTF. CDR3 DNA: TGCAGCGTTGAAGATTTAGGGACAGCTAACTATGGCTACACCTTC. V is TRBV29-1 and J is TRBJ1-2; TRBD1 matches 7 bases. The CDR3 totals 15 residues. The germline V gene encodes CDR1 SQVTM and CDR2 ANQGSEA. The J segment lost 0 bases and the V segment lost 0 bases, leaving 4 bases of the junction unmatched.

The rearrangement uses TRBV21-1 and TRBJ1-5; the D call TRBD1 from the table was never checked on the DNA. TRBV21-1 is assigned pseudogene status. The CDR3 loop spans 15 amino acids. The DNA of the CDR3 is TGTGCCAGCACCCGGACAGGGGGCGCGAATCAGCCCCAGCATTTT. The encoded protein is CASTRTGGANQPQHF.

CDR3 protein: CAWQPYVVGEKLFF. The CDR3 DNA reads TGTGCCTGGCAACCCTATGTGGTCGGGGAAAAACTGTTTTTT. V usage is TRBV30 and J usage is TRBJ1-4; D remains ambiguous. Germline CDR1 GTSNPN, CDR2 SVGIG (reference sequence). This CDR3 comprises 14 residues. V was pared by 5 bases and J by 8 bases, with 18 bases between.

This clone has more than one count but fewer than ten. The chain couples TRBV4-2 to TRBJ2-2; 8 nucleotides line up with TRBD2. V lost 4 bases and J lost 4; bases outside the gene matches: 14. Germline assignment: CDR1 LGHNA and CDR2 YNFKEQ. The CDR3 loop spans 18 amino acids. The CDR3 reads CASSPPQGAGVVTGELFF. As DNA, the CDR3 is TGTGCCAGCAGCCCTCCTCAGGGAGCGGGAGTTGTCACCGGGGAGCTGTTTTTT.

The chain combines TRBV11-2 with TRBJ2-1, with 7 positions matching TRBD2. Germline V CDR1 and CDR2: SGHAT, FQNNGV. With 5 bases clipped from V and 1 base from J, the junction kept 8 bases outside the gene matches. The CDR3 sequence is 16 residues long. In DNA form, the CDR3 reads TGTGCCAGCAGCCCAGGGACGGGGGGATCCTACAATGAGCAGTTCTTC. Amino acid sequence: CASSPGTGGSYNEQFF.

The rearrangement links TRBV7-9 to TRBJ2-7; perhaps TRBD1 as D (6 bases). CDR1 and CDR2 (germline): SEHNR, FQNEAQ (reference sequence). V shed 3 bases and J shed 3 bases, with 15 bases lying between them. The CDR3 covers 15 residues. The CDR3 sequence is CASSFRGTLSYEQYF. The CDR3 DNA follows: TGTGCCAGCAGCTTCAGGGGCACCCTGAGCTACGAGCAGTACTTC.

A few counts support this clone. The CDR3, as DNA: TGCAGTGCAGCAACTTCCTACGAGCAGTACTTC. Encoded protein: CSAATSYEQYF. The chain recombines TRBV20-1 with TRBJ2-7; D not certain. Germline V CDR1 and CDR2: DFQATT, SNEGSKA (reference sequence). The CDR3 is 11 amino acids. V lost 6 bases and J lost 1, with 7 bases in between.

This clone occurred a few times. The V call is TRBV30, the J call TRBJ2-3, with 9 bases that match TRBD1. Per the germline V gene, CDR1 is GTSNPN and CDR2 is SVGIG (reference sequence). V shed 2 bases and J 2 bases; nucleotides not matched to a gene: 5. CDR3 length: 15 amino acids. The CDR3 region is CAWSLGTGPTDTQYF. The CDR3 nucleotides read TGTGCCTGGAGTCTCGGGACAGGGCCCACAGATACGCAGTATTTT.

The table lists this clone with a few counts. The rearrangement joins TRBV6-4 to TRBJ2-1; the D gene is possibly TRBD2 (5 bases). Germline V gene sequence: CDR1 MRHNA, CDR2 SNTAGT. The CDR3 extends over 16 amino acids. Trimming shortened V by 4 bases and J by 1 base, and 14 bases separated the two germline ends. CDR3 nucleotides: TGTGCCAGCAGTGTAAGCCGGCGAGGGTCCTACAATGAGCAGTTCTTC. Its translation: CASSVSRRGSYNEQFF.

The chain has TRBV5-1 and TRBJ2-5; 7 bases are a match to TRBD1. Germline loops: CDR1 SGHRS, CDR2 YFSETQ. The V segment lost 2 bases and the J segment 1 base; nucleotides outside the gene matches: 5. The CDR3 is 15 amino acids. The DNA for the CDR3 is TGCGCCAGCAGCTTCACAGGGGATCTCCAAGAGACCCAGTACTTC. This translates into CASSFTGDLQETQYF.

This clone was detected a few times. V gene TRBV7-2 combines with J gene TRBJ2-1; D possibly corresponds to TRBD2 (6 bases). This CDR3 contains 16 residues. Germline CDR1 and CDR2: SGHTA and FQGNSA. Trimming removed 3 bases at V and 4 bases at J, with 16 bases between. DNA for the CDR3: TGTGCCAGCAGCTTGGTTGGGGGAGGAGGTTACAATGAGCAGTTCTTC. Translation gives CASSLVGGGGYNEQFF.

This clone was observed a handful of times. This sequence joins TRBV18 and TRBJ2-2; D is unclear. V shed 5 bases and J shed 6 bases, with 16 bases lying between them. There are 15 residues in the CDR3. The germline CDR1 and CDR2 sequences are KGHSH and LQKENI. The chain's CDR3 is CASSSSREKSGELFF. The CDR3 nucleotides read TGTGCCAGCTCATCATCACGCGAAAAGTCCGGGGAGCTGTTTTTT.

This clone was counted a few times. V usage is TRBV28 and J usage is TRBJ2-1; 8 bases align to TRBD2. Germline CDR1 and CDR2: MDHEN and SYDVKM. The CDR3 totals 16 residues. The trim removed 7 bases at V and 7 bases at J, leaving 15 bases unmatched. CDR3 protein: CASILAGGPGGNEQFF. CDR3 nucleotide sequence: TGTGCCAGCATACTCGCGGGTGGCCCGGGGGGGAATGAGCAGTTCTTC.

Notes on this clone: The same CDR3 also results from other DNA sequences found in this sample. V usage is TRBV5-1 and J usage is TRBJ2-7, with 7 bases matching TRBD1. J was trimmed by 2 bases and V by 0 bases; bases with no gene match: 2. The germline V gene has CDR1 SGHRS and CDR2 YFSETQ. This CDR3 spans 14 amino acids. Written as DNA, the CDR3 is TGCGCCAGCAGCTTGGGTGGGACAGCCTACGAGCAGTACTTC. Translation: CASSLGGTAYEQYF.

The chain joins TRBV2 to TRBJ2-7, with TRBD2 as a possible D gene (6 bases). The CDR3 is made up of 15 amino acids. Between the trimmed V and J ends, which lost 4 bases and 4 bases, there was a span of 17 bases. Germline CDR1 reads SNHLY; CDR2 reads FYNNEI. CDR3 in amino acids: CASSGTGGKRYEQYF. CDR3 DNA: TGTGCCAGCAGTGGGACTGGGGGGAAACGATACGAGCAGTACTTC.

This clone was recorded a few times. V gene TRBV30 combines with J gene TRBJ2-7; the match to TRBD2 covers 9 bases. The ends lost 4 bases at V and 0 bases at J; junction bases unmatched: 1. CDR1 GTSNPN and CDR2 SVGIG come from the germline V gene (reference sequence). The CDR3 contains 13 residues. Here the CDR3 reads CAWNSGGSYEQYF. In DNA, the CDR3 is TGTGCCTGGAATAGCGGGGGCTCCTACGAGCAGTACTTC.

The J gene is TRBJ2-5, the V gene TRBV2, with 7 nucleotides matching TRBD2. V lost 4 bases, J lost 11 bases, and 10 bases stayed unmatched. The CDR3 is made up of 13 amino acids. Germline V gives CDR1 SNHLY, CDR2 FYNNEI. The CDR3 protein is CASSGREQREQYF. CDR3 DNA: TGTGCCAGCAGTGGGCGGGAGCAACGAGAGCAGTACTTC.

This clone was seen more than once but under ten times. J is TRBJ2-1 and V is TRBV25-1, with TRBD2 as a possible D gene (6 bases). Trimming left V 2 bases short and J 3 bases short, with 11 bases between. This CDR3 contains 15 residues. Germline CDR1 is MGHDK and CDR2 is SYGVNS. Here the CDR3 reads CASSEPGSSYNEQFF. The CDR3 DNA follows: TGTGCCAGCAGTGAACCCGGGAGCAGCTACAATGAGCAGTTCTTC.

The genes are TRBV6-5 and TRBJ2-7; TRBD2 matches 7 bases. After removal of 0 bases from V and 2 bases from J, the junction contained 4 bases not matched to a gene. The CDR3 sequence is 15 residues long. Per germline, CDR1 MNHEY and CDR2 SVGAGI. CDR3 nucleotide sequence: TGTGCCAGCAGTTACTCTTCTAGCGGTACCTACGAGCAGTACTTC. As protein: CASSYSSSGTYEQYF.

This clone was counted only a few times. The chain recombines TRBV9 with TRBJ1-5; D unclear. V was shortened by 2 bases and J by 2 bases, with 17 bases between the two germline ends. The CDR3 totals 17 residues. Looked up from germline, CDR1 is SGDLS and CDR2 is YYNGEE. In DNA form, the CDR3 reads TGTGCCAGCAGCGTCGGAGAGGGAGGGTTCGGCAATCAGCCCCAGCATTTT. Protein product: CASSVGEGGFGNQPQHF.

This chain connects TRBV30 to TRBJ2-2, with 7 bases fitting TRBD1. V dropped 4 bases and J dropped 2; count of bases not matched to a gene: 4. CDR1 and CDR2 (germline): GTSNPN, SVGIG (reference sequence). The CDR3 contains 14 residues. Written as DNA, the CDR3 is TGTGCCTGGAAGTGGGACAGAAACACCGGGGAGCTGTTTTTT. Its protein is CAWKWDRNTGELFF.

This clone has a handful of counts. This chain links TRBV18 with TRBJ2-3; D is possibly TRBD2 (5 bases). Germline CDR1 KGHSH, CDR2 LQKENI. Trimming took off 3 bases at V and 6 bases at J, with 7 bases between the two ends. This CDR3 is 12 amino acids long. Here the CDR3 DNA reads TGTGCCAGCTCACCGGGAGTGGATACGCAGTATTTT. Translated: CASSPGVDTQYF.

The rearrangement joins TRBV14 to TRBJ2-6, with D possibly being TRBD2 (5 bases). V lost 2 bases and J lost 0, with 8 bases in between. The CDR3 spans 16 residues. The germline CDR1 and CDR2 sequences are SGHDN and FVKESK. The CDR3 reads CASSQYRGSGANVLTF. The CDR3 DNA sequence: TGTGCCAGCAGCCAATACCGGGGCTCTGGGGCCAACGTCCTGACTTTC.

This clone was counted only a few times. This chain uses TRBV5-1 with TRBJ2-7, with 11 bases fitting TRBD2. The CDR3 length is 13 residues. The V gene end was trimmed by 6 bases and the J gene end by 6 bases; junction bases not matched to a gene: 5. Germline V gene sequence: CDR1 SGHRS, CDR2 YFSETQ. The CDR3 nucleotides are TGCGCCAGCACCGTAGCGGGAGGGCGCGAGCAGTACTTC. This codes for CASTVAGGREQYF.

The genes are TRBV14 and TRBJ2-3; 7 nucleotides agree with TRBD2. Trimming removed 1 base from V and 11 bases from J; junction bases left unmatched: 12. The CDR3 extends over 15 amino acids. Germline V lookup: CDR1 SGHDN, CDR2 FVKESK. Here the CDR3 reads CASSQVGSGESGQYF. CDR3 sequence (DNA): TGTGCCAGCAGCCAAGTTGGGAGCGGGGAGTCCGGGCAGTATTTT.